The source of this TCR beta chain is a study of T cell responses to AZD1222 COVID-19 vaccine. Study findings and constraints: Receipt of two AZD1222 doses was followed by a rise in Spike-specific TCR breadth and depth. Clonal diversity was possibly underestimated, and white British individuals and females predominated among donors.

The CDR3 is 16 amino acids. CDR1 and CDR2 (germline): GTSNPN, SVGIG (reference sequence). V was shortened by 1 base and J by 1 base, with 16 bases between the two germline ends. Profiling relied on immunoSEQ multiplex PCR, and the TCRdb table lists in-frame clones only, not all of them. The profile shows about 100,000 clones, roughly 86% of them singletons. As concerns this clone: Antigen specificity is unknown.

The V gene is TRBV30, the J gene TRBJ1-2, with D possibly being TRBD1 (5 bases). The source was peripheral blood, collected on day 0 of MenACWY control vaccination. The sequence came from an adult in good health. CDR3 protein: CAWSGVGESVNYGYTF. The CDR3 DNA sequence: TGTGCCTGGAGTGGGGTAGGGGAGTCTGTTAACTATGGCTACACCTTC.